The 10 T cell receptor beta chains given below trace back to one sample, sequenced in a study of CD8 T cells in ankylosing spondylitis. TCRdb redid the calling of the 5' RACE reads with MiXCR, one entry per CDR3 protein. The data hold some 290,000 distinct CDR3 sequences, with about 19% observed a single time. The sequenced material came from blood, either unsorted or a sorted T cell fraction (not recorded which). Every receptor here comes from a male donor with ankylosing spondylitis or in good health (not recorded which).

The table lists this clonotype with many counts. The chain employs TRBV12-3 or TRBV12-4 and TRBJ2-7; D not certain. There are 13 residues in the CDR3. The V gene lost 1 base and the J gene lost 3 bases, with 7 bases spanning the gap. The CDR3 sequence is CASSLDGNYEQYV. CDR3 bases: TGTGCCAGCAGTTTAGATGGGAACTACGAGCAGTACGTC.

This clonotype occurred many times. V usage is TRBV28 and J usage is TRBJ2-7; D is ambiguous. Trimming removed 3 bases from V and 0 bases from J, with 6 bases in between. Germline V gives CDR1 MDHEN, CDR2 SYDVKM. The CDR3 totals 13 residues. The CDR3 DNA reads as TGTGCCAGCAGTTTTGGTGGCTCCTACGAGCAGTACGTC. Its translation is CASSFGGSYEQYV.

Comment on this clonotype: It may be a read error: a sequence one base away is much more abundant. This chain uses TRBV28 with TRBJ2-2; D remains unclear. Per germline, CDR1 MDHEN and CDR2 SYDVKM. The CDR3 consists of 14 residues. CDR3 bases: TGTGCTATCAAGGGTGGGATCGCCACCGGGGAGCTGTTTTTT. Its protein is CAIKGGIATGELFF.

Many counts were recorded for this clonotype. The chain has TRBV4-2 and TRBJ2-5, with 7 bases lining up with TRBD2. The CDR3 has 14 residues. Trimming removed 0 bases from V and 3 bases from J; junction bases left unmatched: 1. Germline assignment: CDR1 LGHNA and CDR2 YNFKEQ. This CDR3 is CASSQEGGEETQYF. In DNA, the CDR3 is TGTGCCAGCAGCCAAGAGGGGGGGGAAGAGACCCAGTACTTC.

This clonotype was observed a handful of times. This chain connects TRBV20-1 to TRBJ2-7; 7 nucleotides line up with TRBD1. This CDR3 is built from 15 residues. Losses at the gene ends were 3 bases for V and 0 bases for J; bases not matched to a gene: 8. The germline V gene has CDR1 DFQATT and CDR2 SNEGSKA (reference sequence). This CDR3 is CSARLWGQSSYEQYV. The CDR3 DNA follows: TGCAGTGCTAGGCTATGGGGACAGAGCTCCTACGAGCAGTACGTC.

The rearrangement uses TRBV29-1 and TRBJ2-1; D perhaps matches TRBD2 (6 bases). CDR1 is SQVTM, CDR2 ANQGSEA, per germline. The CDR3 runs to 13 residues. This CDR3 is CSLTRVPYNEQFF. CDR3 sequence (DNA): TGCAGTCTGACTAGAGTCCCCTACAATGAGCAGTTCTTC.

The gene calls are TRBV7-2 and TRBJ1-1; 8 bases are a match to TRBD1. Per the germline V gene, CDR1 is SGHTA and CDR2 is FQGNSA. The J segment lost 3 bases and the V segment lost 4 bases, leaving 7 bases of the junction unmatched. This CDR3 contains 15 residues. Here the CDR3 reads CASSSWTGLDTEAFF. DNA of the CDR3: TGTGCCAGCAGCTCGTGGACAGGGTTGGACACTGAAGCTTTCTTT.

The genes are TRBV6-1 and TRBJ1-5; D perhaps matches TRBD1 (6 bases). This CDR3 is 14 amino acids long. Germline CDR1 is MNHNS and CDR2 is SASEGT. The V end was cut by 10 bases, the J end by 5 bases, with 18 bases between. In nucleotides, the CDR3 is TGTGCCATCCGGTGGGGGGCCGGGGATCAGCCCCAGCATTTT. It encodes CAIRWGAGDQPQHF.

This clonotype was seen only a few times. V is TRBV6-1 and J is TRBJ1-1; D may be TRBD1 (6 bases). Deletions cut 6 bases from V and 5 bases from J, with 16 bases between. This CDR3 region has 14 residues. Germline V CDR1 and CDR2: MNHNS, SASEGT. CDR3 region: CASSRRGRWTEAFF. The CDR3 DNA reads as TGTGCCAGCAGCCGCCGGGGGCGGTGGACTGAAGCTTTCTTT.

The chain joins TRBV6-1 to TRBJ1-2; tentative D call: TRBD1 (5 bases). Looked up from germline, CDR1 is MNHNS and CDR2 is SASEGT. The ends were cut back, 6 bases at V and 0 bases at J, with 8 bases in the middle. The CDR3 length is 13 residues. Here the CDR3 DNA reads TGTGCCAGCAGGACAGAAGCTAACTATGGCTACACCTTC. This encodes CASRTEANYGYTF.